This entry lists 3 T cell receptor beta chains sequenced from one sample in a study of blood T cell repertoires in COVID-19. Sequencing was performed with immunoSEQ multiplex PCR; in TCRdb, only in-frame clones are kept and a portion is missing. The sample contains roughly 250,000 clones, approximately 90% of which appear only once. The sample consisted of PBMCs or T cells enriched from blood (not recorded which). These receptors were obtained from a woman younger than 35 who had recovered from COVID-19.

The chain employs TRBV15 and TRBJ2-7, with D possibly matching TRBD1 (6 bases). CDR3 length: 17 amino acids. The V and J ends lost 0 bases and 2 bases respectively, with 17 bases between them. Per the germline V gene, CDR1 is LNHNV and CDR2 is YYDKDF (reference sequence). CDR3 nucleotides: TGTGCCACCAGCAGAGATTCTCGGGGCCACAGGGCCTACGAGCAGTACTTC. Translated, it gives CATSRDSRGHRAYEQYF.

The gene calls are TRBV24-1 and TRBJ2-3, with TRBD1 matching 10 bases. V lost 2 bases, J lost 6 bases, and 4 bases stayed unmatched. This CDR3 region has 15 residues. The germline V gene encodes CDR1 KGHDR and CDR2 SFDVKD. The CDR3 spells CATSDWDRGWDTQYF. The CDR3 DNA is TGTGCCACCAGTGATTGGGACAGGGGTTGGGATACGCAGTATTTT.

This clone was seen only a few times. V gene TRBV5-1 combines with J gene TRBJ1-2; no firm D call. Trimming stripped 4 bases from V and 5 bases from J, with 15 bases between. CDR3 length: 14 amino acids. Germline loops: CDR1 SGHRS, CDR2 YFSETQ. The CDR3 is CASSQAFNWYGYTF. Here the CDR3 DNA reads TGCGCCAGCAGCCAAGCCTTTAATTGGTATGGCTACACCTTC.